This note documents a single T cell receptor beta chain sequence. The data derive from a study of CD4 T cells in relation to SARS-CoV-2 and coronaviruses. This CDR3 contains 14 residues. V lost 6 bases, J lost 2 bases, and 11 bases lay in between. Per germline, CDR1 MNHEY and CDR2 SMNVEV (reference sequence). Sequencing was performed with immunoSEQ multiplex PCR; in TCRdb, only in-frame clones are kept and a portion is missing. This sample carries 60,000 to 65,000 clones, approximately 94% of them seen once, and the ten largest clones take over 0.11%. CD4+ T cells from unexposed donors were obtained before the COVID-19 pandemic (2011-2018).

The clonotype was recovered from a human donor in good health. V and J are TRBV27 and TRBJ1-5; a possible D gene is TRBD1 (6 bases). The sample comprised naive CD4+ T cells from PBMCs. As to subset: naive CD4+ T cells isolated by negative enrichment. DNA of the CDR3: TGTGCCAGCAGGAACTCAGGGGGCAATCAGCCCCAGCATTTT. Its translation: CASRNSGGNQPQHF.